A selection of T cell receptor beta chains follows, all from one sample in a study of T cells after somatic rescue of genetic block. The table came from immunoSEQ multiplex PCR; TCRdb's copy has only in-frame clones and leaves some out. This sample has about 70,000 clones, with around 92% found just once. What was sequenced was peripheral blood mononuclear cells (PBMCs). The receptor set was obtained from a middle-aged man. The conserved cysteine and the conserved F or W are not part of the CDR3 here. Each record gives: V gene, J gene, CDR3 protein.

v_call: TRBV5-4; j_call: TRBJ2-3; cdr3_aa: ASSYERSSTDTQY
v_call: TRBV2; j_call: TRBJ2-3; cdr3_aa: ASSGAGGWTDTQY
v_call: TRBV5-6; j_call: TRBJ1-1; cdr3_aa: ASSLVKPTEAF
v_call: TRBV18; j_call: TRBJ2-6; cdr3_aa: ASSQGAGANVLT
v_call: TRBV14; j_call: TRBJ2-7; cdr3_aa: ASSQEFLAGASSEQY
v_call: TRBV28; j_call: TRBJ2-7; cdr3_aa: ASRQGGLQYEQY
v_call: TRBV5-4; j_call: TRBJ1-1; cdr3_aa: ASSPDRWNTEAF
v_call: TRBV6-5; j_call: TRBJ1-2; cdr3_aa: ASSRDYYGYT
v_call: TRBV5-4; j_call: TRBJ2-3; cdr3_aa: ASTNGAGLAGVDTQY
v_call: TRBV11-3; j_call: TRBJ2-2; cdr3_aa: ASSPPWTGELF
v_call: TRBV15; j_call: TRBJ1-1; cdr3_aa: ATSLTLYGMGNTEAF
v_call: TRBV14; j_call: TRBJ1-1; cdr3_aa: ASRTGTGVAF
v_call: TRBV6-1; j_call: TRBJ2-5; cdr3_aa: ASSATGGSRETQY
v_call: TRBV9; j_call: TRBJ2-5; cdr3_aa: ASSVVERETQY
v_call: TRBV5-4; j_call: TRBJ1-6; cdr3_aa: ASSLEGSSPLH
v_call: TRBV2; j_call: TRBJ2-5; cdr3_aa: ASRRKIQETQY
v_call: TRBV5-1; j_call: TRBJ1-1; cdr3_aa: ASSTAGTGANTEAF
v_call: TRBV30; j_call: TRBJ1-5; cdr3_aa: AWGQGVSGNQPQH
v_call: TRBV28; j_call: TRBJ2-1; cdr3_aa: ASSFPDGYNEQF
v_call: TRBV5-4; j_call: TRBJ2-7; cdr3_aa: ASSRTQGHEQY
v_call: TRBV16; j_call: TRBJ2-2; cdr3_aa: ASSQLSRPRDTGELF